This T cell receptor beta chain was sequenced for a study of human T cells and chemical hapten exposure. Looking at the study overall: Enrolled patients were predominantly female and had alopecia areata, totalis or universalis.

Study findings and constraints: No change in TCRs above 1 in 1000 frequency was produced by DPC sensitization.

This clonotype was seen many times. Its target is not known. The time point denotes: patch test 1, 2 weeks after DPC sensitization. Treatment given: therapeutic diphenylcyclopropenone sensitization with weekly scalp DPC. The study drew its donors from alopecia patients who were 18 to 70 years old and suitable for DPC. One entry per CDR3 protein results from TCRdb running MiXCR on the RACE reads. In the table there are under 450,000 distinct CDR3 sequences, approximately 5% of which are singletons. This receptor was obtained from a woman aged 50 to 65 with alopecia areata. Some clones in this sample may be carry-over from other donors' samples. The specimen was whole blood, collected in connection with sensitization to the hapten diphenylcyclopropenone (DPC).

Here the CDR3 reads CASSLGQTHGNTIYF. As DNA, the CDR3 is TGTGCCAGCAGTTTAGGTCAGACACATGGAAACACCATATATTTT. The chain carries TRBV28 and TRBJ1-3; D is undetermined. CDR3 length equals 15 residues. Germline assignment: CDR1 MDHEN and CDR2 SYDVKM. The V and J ends lost 2 bases and 3 bases respectively, with 11 bases between them.